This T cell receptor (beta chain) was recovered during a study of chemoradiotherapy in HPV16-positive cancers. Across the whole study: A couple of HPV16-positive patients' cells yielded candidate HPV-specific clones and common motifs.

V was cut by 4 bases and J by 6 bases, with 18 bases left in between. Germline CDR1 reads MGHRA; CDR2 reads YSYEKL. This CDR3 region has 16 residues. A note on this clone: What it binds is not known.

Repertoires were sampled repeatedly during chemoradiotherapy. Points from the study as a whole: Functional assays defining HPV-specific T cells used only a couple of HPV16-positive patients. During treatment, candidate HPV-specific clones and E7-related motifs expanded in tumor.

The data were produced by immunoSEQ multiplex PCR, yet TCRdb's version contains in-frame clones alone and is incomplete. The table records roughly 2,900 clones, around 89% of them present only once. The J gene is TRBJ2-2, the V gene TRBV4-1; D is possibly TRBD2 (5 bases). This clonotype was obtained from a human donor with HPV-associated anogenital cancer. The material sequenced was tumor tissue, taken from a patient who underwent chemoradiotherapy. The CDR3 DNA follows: TGCGCCAGCAGCCTCCGGGGTGGGAGTCGGGCCGGGGAGCTGTTTTTT. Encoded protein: CASSLRGGSRAGELFF.